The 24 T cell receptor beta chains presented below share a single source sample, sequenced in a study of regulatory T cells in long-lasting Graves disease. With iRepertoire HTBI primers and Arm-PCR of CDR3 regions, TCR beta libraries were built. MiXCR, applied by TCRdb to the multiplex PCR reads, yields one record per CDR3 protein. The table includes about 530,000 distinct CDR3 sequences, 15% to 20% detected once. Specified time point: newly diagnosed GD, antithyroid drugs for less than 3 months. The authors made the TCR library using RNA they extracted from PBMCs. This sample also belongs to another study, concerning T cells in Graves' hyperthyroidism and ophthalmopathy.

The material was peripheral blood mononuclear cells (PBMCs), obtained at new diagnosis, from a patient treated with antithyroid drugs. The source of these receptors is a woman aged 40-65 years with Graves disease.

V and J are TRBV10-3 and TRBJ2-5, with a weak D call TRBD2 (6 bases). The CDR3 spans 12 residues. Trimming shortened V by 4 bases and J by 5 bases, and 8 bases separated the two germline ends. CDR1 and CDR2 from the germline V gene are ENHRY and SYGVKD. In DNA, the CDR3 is TGTGCCATCAGTGGGAGGGGTGAGACCCAGTACTTC. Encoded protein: CAISGRGETQYF.

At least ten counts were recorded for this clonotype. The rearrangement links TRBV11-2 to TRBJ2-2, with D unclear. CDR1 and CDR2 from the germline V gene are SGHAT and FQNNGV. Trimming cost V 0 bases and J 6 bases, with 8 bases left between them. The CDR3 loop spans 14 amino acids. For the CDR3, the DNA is TGTGCCAGCAGCTTAGATGGAATCGCCGGGGAGCTGTTTTTT. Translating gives CASSLDGIAGELFF.

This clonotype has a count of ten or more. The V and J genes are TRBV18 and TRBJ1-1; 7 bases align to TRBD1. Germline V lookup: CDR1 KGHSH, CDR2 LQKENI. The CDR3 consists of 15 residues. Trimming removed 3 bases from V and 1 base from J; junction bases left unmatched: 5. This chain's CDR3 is CASSPPGTANTEAFF. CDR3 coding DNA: TGTGCCAGCTCACCCCCCGGGACAGCGAACACTGAAGCTTTCTTT.

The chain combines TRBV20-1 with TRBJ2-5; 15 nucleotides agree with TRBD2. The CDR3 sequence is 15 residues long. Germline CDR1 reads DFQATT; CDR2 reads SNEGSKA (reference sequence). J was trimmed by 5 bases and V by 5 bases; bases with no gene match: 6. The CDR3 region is CSALDGTSGGETQYF. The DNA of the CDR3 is TGCAGTGCTCTTGATGGGACTAGCGGGGGGGAGACCCAGTACTTC.

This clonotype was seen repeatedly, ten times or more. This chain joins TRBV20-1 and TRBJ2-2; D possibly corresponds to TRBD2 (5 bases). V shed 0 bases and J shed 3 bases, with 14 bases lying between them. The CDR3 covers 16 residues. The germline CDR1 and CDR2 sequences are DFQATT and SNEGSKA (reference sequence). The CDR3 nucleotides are TGCAGTGCTAGAGATGGACGCGGAGGCTACACCGGGGAGCTGTTTTTT. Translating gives CSARDGRGGYTGELFF.

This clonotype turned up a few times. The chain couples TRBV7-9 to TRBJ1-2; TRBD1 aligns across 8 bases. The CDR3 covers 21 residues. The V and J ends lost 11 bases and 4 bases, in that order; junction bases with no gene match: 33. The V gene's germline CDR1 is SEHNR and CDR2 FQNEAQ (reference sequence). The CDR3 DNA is TGTGCCGGTCAGCTTAACCCCAAGACCGGTGACGCAGGGGGCACCCTCTATGGCTACACCTTC. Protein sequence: CAGQLNPKTGDAGGTLYGYTF.

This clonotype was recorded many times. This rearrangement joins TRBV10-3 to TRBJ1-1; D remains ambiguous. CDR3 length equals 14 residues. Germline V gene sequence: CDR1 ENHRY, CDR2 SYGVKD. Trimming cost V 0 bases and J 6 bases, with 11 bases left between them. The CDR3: CAISESFGFSEAFF. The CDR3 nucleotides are TGTGCCATCAGTGAGTCCTTTGGTTTCTCTGAAGCTTTCTTT.

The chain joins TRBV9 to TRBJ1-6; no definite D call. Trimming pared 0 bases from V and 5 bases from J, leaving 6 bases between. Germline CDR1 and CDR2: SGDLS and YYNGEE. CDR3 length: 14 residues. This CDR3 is CASSVGPDNSPLHF. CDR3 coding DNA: TGTGCCAGCAGCGTAGGCCCCGATAATTCACCCCTCCACTTT.

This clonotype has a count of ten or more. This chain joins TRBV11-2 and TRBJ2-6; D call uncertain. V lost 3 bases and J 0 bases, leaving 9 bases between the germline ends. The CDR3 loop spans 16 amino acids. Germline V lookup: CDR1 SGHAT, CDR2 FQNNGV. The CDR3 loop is CASSFDGSSGANVLTF. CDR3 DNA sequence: TGTGCCAGCAGCTTTGACGGCTCCTCTGGGGCCAACGTCCTGACTTTC.

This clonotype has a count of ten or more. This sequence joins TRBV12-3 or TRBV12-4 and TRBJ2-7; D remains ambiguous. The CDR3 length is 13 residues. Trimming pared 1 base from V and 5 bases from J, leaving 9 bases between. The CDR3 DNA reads TGTGCCAGCAGTTTAGGGGGTCAGGACGAGCAGTACTTC. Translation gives CASSLGGQDEQYF.

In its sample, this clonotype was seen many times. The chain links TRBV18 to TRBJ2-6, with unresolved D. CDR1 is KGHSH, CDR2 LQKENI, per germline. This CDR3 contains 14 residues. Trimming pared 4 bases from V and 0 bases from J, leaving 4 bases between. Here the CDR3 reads CASSQVSGANVLTF. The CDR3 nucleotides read TGTGCCAGCTCACAGGTCTCTGGGGCCAACGTCCTGACTTTC.

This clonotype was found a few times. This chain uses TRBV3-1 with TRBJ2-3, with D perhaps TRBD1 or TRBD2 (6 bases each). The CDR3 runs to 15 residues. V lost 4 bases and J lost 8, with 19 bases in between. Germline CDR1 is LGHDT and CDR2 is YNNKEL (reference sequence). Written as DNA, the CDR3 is TGTGCCAGCAGCCCACCCGGGGGCTCAATACCTACGCAGTATTTT. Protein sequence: CASSPPGGSIPTQYF.

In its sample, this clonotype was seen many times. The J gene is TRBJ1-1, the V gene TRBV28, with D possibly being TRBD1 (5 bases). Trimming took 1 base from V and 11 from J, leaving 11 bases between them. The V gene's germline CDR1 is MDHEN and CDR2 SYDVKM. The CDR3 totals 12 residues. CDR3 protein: CASSLSQGRAFF. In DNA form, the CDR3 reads TGTGCCAGCAGTTTATCTCAGGGCCGGGCTTTCTTT.

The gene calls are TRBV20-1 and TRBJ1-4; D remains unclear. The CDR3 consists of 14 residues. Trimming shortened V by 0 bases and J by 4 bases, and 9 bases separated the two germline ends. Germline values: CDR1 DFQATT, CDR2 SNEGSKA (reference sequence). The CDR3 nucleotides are TGCAGTGCTAGAGATGAGACGGTTAATGAAAAACTGTTTTTT. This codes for CSARDETVNEKLFF.

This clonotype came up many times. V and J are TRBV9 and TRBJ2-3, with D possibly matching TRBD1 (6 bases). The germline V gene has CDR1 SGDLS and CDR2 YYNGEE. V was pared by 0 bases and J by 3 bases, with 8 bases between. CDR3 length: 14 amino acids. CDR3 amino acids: CASSVEGGTDTQYF. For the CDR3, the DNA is TGTGCCAGCAGCGTAGAAGGGGGTACAGATACGCAGTATTTT.

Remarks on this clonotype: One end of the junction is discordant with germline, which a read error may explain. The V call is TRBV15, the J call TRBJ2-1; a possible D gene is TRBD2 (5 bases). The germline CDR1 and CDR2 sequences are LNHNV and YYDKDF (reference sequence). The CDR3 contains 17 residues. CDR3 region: CATNRDLGSSTYNEQFF. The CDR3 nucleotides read TGTGCCACCAACAGAGATCTCGGGTCTAGCACCTACAATGAGCAGTTCTTC.

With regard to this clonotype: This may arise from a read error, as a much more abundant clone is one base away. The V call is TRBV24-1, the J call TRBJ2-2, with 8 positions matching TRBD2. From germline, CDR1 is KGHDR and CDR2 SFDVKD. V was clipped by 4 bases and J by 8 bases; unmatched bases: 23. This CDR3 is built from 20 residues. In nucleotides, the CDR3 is TGTGCCACCAGTGAACCTACCGGGACTAGAGGACGAAAGGGGGAGGGGGAGCTGTTTTTT. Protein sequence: CATSEPTGTRGRKGEGELFF.

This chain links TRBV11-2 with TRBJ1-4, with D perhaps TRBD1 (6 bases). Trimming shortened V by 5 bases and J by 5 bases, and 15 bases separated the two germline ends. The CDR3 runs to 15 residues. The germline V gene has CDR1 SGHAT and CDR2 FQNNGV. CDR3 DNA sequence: TGTGCCAGCAGCACAGGGCCCACGGTGAATGAAAAACTGTTTTTT. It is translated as CASSTGPTVNEKLFF.

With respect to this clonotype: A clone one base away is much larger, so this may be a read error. CDR3 region: CVSSLPGQGEAFF. CDR3 sequence (DNA): TGTGTCAGCAGTCTCCCGGGACAGGGTGAAGCTTTCTTT. V and J are TRBV28 and TRBJ1-1; TRBD1 matches 9 bases. This CDR3 is 13 amino acids long. Germline CDR1 and CDR2: MDHEN and SYDVKM.

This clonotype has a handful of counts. CDR3 in amino acids: CASRWTAATNEKLFF. The CDR3, as DNA: TGTGCCAGCAGATGGACGGCTGCAACTAATGAAAAACTGTTTTTT. The chain uses TRBV28 and TRBJ1-4; D is uncertain. This CDR3 has 15 amino acids. Germline CDR1 MDHEN, CDR2 SYDVKM. Trimming shortened V by 6 bases and J by 0 bases, and 11 bases separated the two germline ends.

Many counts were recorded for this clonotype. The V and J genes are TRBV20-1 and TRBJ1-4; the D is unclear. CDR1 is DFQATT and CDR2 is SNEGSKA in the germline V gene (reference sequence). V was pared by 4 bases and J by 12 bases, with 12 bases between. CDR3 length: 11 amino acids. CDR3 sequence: CSAKRYVELFF. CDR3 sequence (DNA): TGCAGTGCTAAACGCTACGTGGAACTGTTTTTT.

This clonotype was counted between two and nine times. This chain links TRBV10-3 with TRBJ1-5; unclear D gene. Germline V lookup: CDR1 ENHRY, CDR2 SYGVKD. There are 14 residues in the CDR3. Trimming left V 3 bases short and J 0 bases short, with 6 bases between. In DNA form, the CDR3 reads TGTGCCATCAGTGATGGGAATAGCAATCAGCCCCAGCATTTT. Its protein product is CAISDGNSNQPQHF.

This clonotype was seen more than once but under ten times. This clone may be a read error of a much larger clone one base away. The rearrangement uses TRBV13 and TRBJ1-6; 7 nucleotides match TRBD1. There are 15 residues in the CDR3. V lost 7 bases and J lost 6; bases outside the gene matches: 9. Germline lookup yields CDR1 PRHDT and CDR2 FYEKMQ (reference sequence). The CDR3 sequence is CASNRDSQSNSPLHF. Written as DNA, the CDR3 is TGTGCCAGCAATCGGGACAGTCAGTCTAATTCACCCCTCCACTTT.

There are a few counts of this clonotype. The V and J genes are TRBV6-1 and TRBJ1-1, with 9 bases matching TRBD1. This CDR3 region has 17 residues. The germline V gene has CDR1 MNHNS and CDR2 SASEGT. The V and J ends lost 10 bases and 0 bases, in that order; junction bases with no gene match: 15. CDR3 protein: CATTPRTGAFMNTEAFF. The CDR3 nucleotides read TGTGCCACCACACCCAGGACAGGGGCGTTTATGAACACTGAAGCTTTCTTT.